This T cell receptor (beta chain) was found in a study of cytomegalovirus exposure and HLA in healthy donors (dated by TCRdb to 2016 to 2017). About the study as a whole: According to an earlier analysis of 450 to 650 of the donors, about 180 million T cells yielded some 120 million unique TCR beta sequences and about 280 Gb of sequence data. Roughly 300 gigabases of sequencing data and around 90 million unique TCR sequences made up an early release that covered 640 HLA-typed donors. The genetic ancestry cluster associated with self-reported Caucasian donors included 81% of the 300 to 450 genotyped donors. The study was designed to test whether signatures of past pathogen exposure could be identified by cataloging public T cell receptors. Using immunosequencing, the study profiled T cell repertoires from 666 subjects and related those repertoires to cytomegalovirus serostatus. Besides the first cohort of hundreds of subjects, a separate validation cohort made up of some 110 different subjects was used. The study combined high-throughput TCR immunosequencing, statistical association of individual TCRs with disease status, and machine learning to predict cytomegalovirus infection status. In a later analysis, previously published TCR beta repertoires from several hundred donors were re-analyzed and high-resolution HLA genotyping was added so that TCR occurrence patterns could be studied. Rather than using new phenotypic data, the later analysis identified candidate immune exposures from TCR beta sequences and from how often those sequences occurred across donors. An earlier analysis of 587 of the donors used high-throughput TCR beta sequencing to judge whether each TCR beta V gene segment behaved as functional or pseudogenic. Donor age, sex, ethnicity and CMV serostatus were compiled alongside the repertoire data. A later genetic analysis used genome-wide SNP genotypes for about 55% of the 666 donors, treating that subset as a discovery cohort. Every repertoire in the discovery cohort had been generated on one and the same sequencing platform. Both class I and class II loci were covered by HLA typing, at four-digit resolution. Typing coverage varied by locus: roughly 620-630 donors for A, B, C, DRB1 and DQB1; approximately 500 for DQA1; over 600 for DPA1; roughly 450 for DPB1. Four to six DR-DQ haplotypes were handled as single units for association and clustering, since linkage in the cohort was strong. On average, 235,054 unique TCR beta nucleotide sequences were sequenced per donor among about 400 genotyped donors of the cohort, with roughly 19% of those sequences being non-productive. Here is what the overall study found, with its caveats: A few of the identified cytomegalovirus-associated TCR beta chains were confirmed in vitro to be specific for cytomegalovirus antigens. In an earlier analysis of some 500 of the donors, most TCR beta V segments were observed in productive rearrangements about 90% or about 30% of the time, broadly matching IMGT annotations. In a later genetic analysis, a missense DCLRE1C variant was associated with V-gene and J-gene trimming of TCR beta chains, and the association was replicated in an independent cohort. Assigning TCR associations to individual alleles was difficult when HLA alleles, especially DR and DQ, strongly co-occurred. The presence/absence analyses assumed that sequencing depth was roughly uniform across donors, and that assumption may not be true. Some IMGT-functional V segments, including TRBV6-2 and TRBV6-3, could not be told apart with the 87-base-pair reads, so those segments were excluded. Immune exposure information for the cohort was limited to CMV serostatus. In a later analysis, TCR association rates were found to vary across HLA loci, with the most associated TCRs seen for DRB1 alleles and the fewest for HLA-C alleles. In the study, some 160 TCR beta chains were listed as associated with cytomegalovirus. According to the authors, the approach could potentially be generalized to other disease states and immunological phenotypes. Most TCR sequences were seen in very few donors, while some public TCRs were found in many individuals. A later analysis found that most CMV-associated TCR beta chains appeared HLA-restricted, with HLA associations seemingly driven largely by CMV exposure. In a later genetic analysis, fewer N-insertions in productive TCRs were reported among donors in an Asian-associated ancestry cluster than the roughly 640-donor mean. A cluster of highly shared sequence variants was judged likely to represent a technical artifact of the sequencing pipeline. Compared with equally common non-associated chains, HLA-associated TCR beta chains in a later analysis were more clonally expanded and had lower generation probabilities. In both the original and validation cohorts, the classifier was reported to diagnose cytomegalovirus status with high specificity and sensitivity. Linkage disequilibrium might explain the correlated functional status among segregating V segments, but an unknown experimental factor could not be excluded. In a later analysis, several top co-occurrence clusters were reported to appear linked to parvovirus B19, influenza, CMV and Epstein-Barr virus. A later analysis associated roughly 17,000 TCR beta sequences with specific HLA alleles at a false discovery rate of 0.05. HLA typing was unavailable for some donors at each locus, so association tests used only the typed subset. The earlier analysis of some 540 of the donors excluded 15 to 20 rarely observed V segments, including chromosome 9 orphons, because counts were too low. In this cohort, only TCR beta chains were sequenced, and detectable features were limited by the absence of alpha or paired-chain data. A further reported finding was that TCR beta sequences accurately predicted the HLA-A and HLA-B alleles for most subjects in the first cohort.

The cohort consisted of approximately 690 healthy bone marrow donors. Cohort members were all nominally healthy when sampled, although unrecorded immune exposures were likely present. The donor was CMV seronegative and was included in the group of over 300 seronegative cohort members. A peripheral blood sample was collected from each donor, and TCR beta sequencing was performed on peripheral blood mononuclear cells. Genomic DNA was extracted from the blood cell samples with the Qiagen DNeasy Blood Extraction Kit. Details on this clone: Its antigen is not yet known.

At the junction V is shortened by 0 bases and J by 2 bases; bases outside the gene matches: 6. According to the germline V gene (reference sequence), CDR1 reads LNHNV and CDR2 reads YYDKDF. The CDR3 holds 17 amino acids from the cysteine to the phenylalanine. Kept here is only the CDR3 DNA, which spans 51 bases and is read in frame from base 1. The library was built by means of the immunoSEQ multiplex PCR assay. A mixture of 60 forward primers for TCR Vbeta segments and 13 reverse primers for TCR Jbeta segments was used in the multiplex PCR. The CDR3 region of rearranged TCR beta genes was amplified from genomic DNA by a multiplex PCR assay. The Illumina HiSeq System was used to sequence the amplified TCR beta libraries as 87-base-pair reads. Regarding the original processing steps: A later analysis counted about 80 million unique TCR beta chains across the 650 to 800 repertoires, and some 12 million of these chains were shared by at least two donors. A nearest-neighbor algorithm error-corrected the raw reads and collapsed the reads into unique sequences, merging closely related sequences to remove PCR and sequencing errors. To assign V, D and J gene segments, CDR3 sequences were aligned to IMGT reference sequences. For a sequence to be retained, a match of at least six nucleotides was required to both a V gene segment and a J gene segment. Rearrangements were classified as productive when the CDR3 lacked stop codons and remained in frame with V and J, and all other rearrangements were classified as non-productive. Following IMGT convention, CDR3 was defined as the stretch from the second conserved V-encoded cysteine to the conserved J-encoded phenylalanine. The earlier analysis of roughly 590 of the donors excluded sequences that lacked an unambiguous match to a single V gene segment. An earlier analysis of 587 of the donors classified V segments as functional when productive rearrangements were above 56.7% and as segregating when the standard deviation between donors was above 5%. A statistical classification framework was developed to diagnose cytomegalovirus status using the catalog of TCR beta chain sequences. A later analysis assigned V and J genes by comparing TCR nucleotide sequences with IMGT/GENE-DB human TR gene sequences. A later analysis assigned CDR3 sequences and most-parsimonious VDJ recombination scenarios with the TCRdist pipeline. In a later analysis, every TCR beta chain was defined by the combination of its CDR3 amino acid sequence and its V-gene family, and reads without a unique V-gene family were dropped. A later analysis removed 450 to 600 highly shared, low-generation-probability nucleotide sequences to deal with suspected cross-contamination and a sequencing artifact. A later analysis calculated a clonal expansion index for each public chain from normalized within-repertoire ranks of inferred template counts. In a later analysis, generation probabilities were computed with a VDJ recombination model fitted to out-of-frame rearrangements, and the resulting probabilities were checked against IGoR. A later analysis scored TCR-TCR, TCR-HLA and TCR-CMV co-occurrence with hypergeometric tests, applying a repertoire-size bias correction to TCR pairs. In a later analysis, false discovery rates were estimated by permuting HLA or CMV assignments 20 times. In a later analysis, co-occurring TCRs were grouped using DBSCAN, with TCRdist sequence similarity added in when clustering inside HLA-allele-positive subsets. Co-occurrence clustering excluded repertoires with fewer than 30,000 or more than 120,000 public chains, plus five with anomalous nucleotide sharing. In TCRdb, the immuneACCESS table is reduced to in-frame sequences with V and J assigned. These tables do not hold every clone; where another copy was compared, an unresolved V gene accounts for under half, and the others remain unexplained. Clonal size and the V and J genes are those of that table, whereas D and trimming came from the DNA. The table of this sample itemizes more than 50,000 clones. Around 7.1% of the sample belongs to the ten largest clones.

The receptor comes from a woman aged 35 to 49 in good health and CMV-seronegative. The V and J genes are TRBV15 and TRBJ2-7, with 11 bases matching TRBD2. The specimen sequenced was PBMCs. The CDR3 amino acid sequence is: CATSRDPPGLAAYEQYF. The DNA sequence is TGTGCCACCAGCAGAGATCCCCCGGGACTAGCGGCCTACGAGCAGTACTTC.